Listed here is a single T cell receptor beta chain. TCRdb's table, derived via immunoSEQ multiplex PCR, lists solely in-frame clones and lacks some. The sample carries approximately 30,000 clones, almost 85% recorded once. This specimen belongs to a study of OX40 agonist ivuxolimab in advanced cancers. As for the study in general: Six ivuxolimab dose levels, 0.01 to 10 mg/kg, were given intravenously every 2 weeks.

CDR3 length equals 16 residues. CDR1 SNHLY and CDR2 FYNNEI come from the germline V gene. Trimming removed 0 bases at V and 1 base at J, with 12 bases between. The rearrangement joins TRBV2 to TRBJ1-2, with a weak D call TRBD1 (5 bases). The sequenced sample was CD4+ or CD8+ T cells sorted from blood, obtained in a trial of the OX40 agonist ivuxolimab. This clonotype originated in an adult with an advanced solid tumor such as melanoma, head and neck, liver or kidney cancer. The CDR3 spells CASSEAGPGLNYGYTF. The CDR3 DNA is TGTGCCAGCAGTGAAGCGGGACCGGGCCTTAACTATGGCTACACCTTC. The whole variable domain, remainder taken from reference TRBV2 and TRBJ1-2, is EPEVTQTPSHQVTQMGQEVILRCVPISNHLYFYWYRQILGQKVEFLVSFYNNEISEKSEIFDDQFSVERPDGSNFTLKIRSTKLEDSAMYFCASSEAGPGLNYGYTFGSGTRLTVV.